This T cell receptor beta chain was identified during a study of T cell repertoires in cytomegalovirus infection. Study overall: Public TCR beta signatures marked donors with CMV infection and the matching HLA. Study conclusions and caveats: HLA-C-restricted CMV-specific TCR beta clonotypes were dominant in the ex vivo response. Cumulative public TCR beta family frequency identified carriers of CMV plus the relevant HLA.

At least ten counts were recorded for this clonotype. No antigen is known for it. The CDR3 runs to 16 residues. The germline CDR1 and CDR2 sequences are SEHNR and FQNEAQ (reference sequence). The V gene lost 5 bases and the J gene lost 11 bases, with 24 bases spanning the gap. MiXCR, run by TCRdb on the reads, gives a single entry per CDR3 protein. The data hold roughly 310,000 distinct CDR3 sequences, with about a sixth observed a single time. The sequence was obtained from a human donor in good health (CMV status not recorded). Some clones in this sample may be carry-over from other donors' samples. Sequences were obtained from PBMCs. The V and J genes are TRBV7-9 and TRBJ1-4; D not resolved. CDR3 loop: CASSATEAPSPFKLFF. DNA for the CDR3: TGTGCCAGCAGCGCTACGGAGGCGCCCTCCCCCTTTAAACTGTTTTTT.